These 21 T cell receptor beta chains share one sample of origin, sequenced in a study of T-cell reconstitution after alpha-beta-depleted transplantation in children. Unique molecular identifiers tagged the TCRbeta library. TCRdb fed the PCR reads into MiXCR, producing one record per CDR3 protein. Counted here are about 110,000 distinct CDR3 sequences, approximately 6.9% occurring once; the ten biggest clones make up around 23%. The sample in question was PBMCs, mostly from graft donor cells, obtained 360 days after TCRalphabeta/CD19-depleted stem cell transplant. The receptor set was obtained from a male patient between 2 and 10 years old who had a stem cell transplant for acute lymphoblastic leukemia, so the T cells may come from the graft donor.

This clonotype came up many times. This chain connects TRBV20-1 to TRBJ2-3; 10 bases are a match to TRBD2. Germline CDR1 is DFQATT and CDR2 is SNEGSKA (reference sequence). The trim removed 5 bases at V and 0 bases at J, leaving 2 bases unmatched. CDR3 size: 14 residues. CDR3 amino acids: CSAGLADSTDTQYF. DNA of the CDR3: TGCAGTGCTGGACTAGCGGATAGCACAGATACGCAGTATTTT.

This clonotype was counted only a few times. V is TRBV7-9 and J is TRBJ1-1, with a weak D call TRBD1 (5 bases). CDR3 length: 12 residues. Trimming removed 5 bases at V and 10 bases at J, with 14 bases between. CDR1 is SEHNR and CDR2 is FQNEAQ in the germline V gene (reference sequence). The CDR3 DNA sequence: TGTGCCAGCAGCCCGCTGATCCAGGGAGCTTTCTTT. This gives the protein CASSPLIQGAFF.

Many counts were recorded for this clonotype. The chain couples TRBV7-9 to TRBJ1-4; no firm D call. The CDR3 consists of 13 residues. Deletions cut 0 bases from V and 8 bases from J, with 7 bases between. From germline, CDR1 is SEHNR and CDR2 FQNEAQ (reference sequence). This CDR3 reads CASSLARREKLFF. Written as DNA, the CDR3 is TGTGCCAGCAGCTTAGCGAGAAGGGAAAAACTGTTTTTT.

The table lists this clonotype with many counts. The CDR3 is CASTPGRWVDTQYF. DNA of the CDR3: TGTGCCAGCACCCCTGGAAGGTGGGTAGATACGCAGTATTTT. The V and J genes are TRBV6-2 or TRBV6-3 and TRBJ2-3; D not certain. The V gene lost 7 bases and the J gene lost 5 bases, with 16 bases spanning the gap. This CDR3 is built from 14 residues. The germline V gene encodes CDR1 MNHEY and CDR2 SVGEGT.

The chain uses TRBV6-2 or TRBV6-3 and TRBJ2-4; no reliable D call. The CDR3 is 14 residues long. CDR1 is MNHEY, CDR2 SVGEGT, per germline. V was cut by 0 bases and J by 6 bases, with 9 bases left in between. Written as DNA, the CDR3 is TGTGCCAGCAGTTACTCGAGATATGGAAACATTCAGTACTTC. Encoded protein: CASSYSRYGNIQYF.

This clonotype was seen ten or more times. The chain has TRBV5-1 and TRBJ2-3, with TRBD2 identical over 9 bases. Trimming took 2 bases from V and 1 from J; bases not matched to a gene: 5. The CDR3 spans 16 residues. Germline V gene lookup returns CDR1 SGHRS and CDR2 YFSETQ. CDR3 protein: CASSFYWTSGTDTQYF. The CDR3 DNA sequence: TGCGCCAGCAGCTTTTATTGGACTAGCGGCACAGATACGCAGTATTTT.

V usage is TRBV20-1 and J usage is TRBJ2-7; D uncertain. Germline values: CDR1 DFQATT, CDR2 SNEGSKA (reference sequence). The CDR3 runs 13 residues. V was shortened by 2 bases and J by 0 bases, with 8 bases between the two germline ends. CDR3 sequence (DNA): TGCAGTGCTAGAACCCACCTCTCCTACGAGCAGTACTTC. Translation gives CSARTHLSYEQYF.

This clonotype was found a few times. V usage is TRBV7-8 and J usage is TRBJ2-1; D gene unclear. CDR1 SGHVS and CDR2 FQNEAQ come from the germline V gene. The V gene lost 1 base and the J gene lost 6 bases, with 7 bases spanning the gap. The CDR3 is 13 amino acids. The CDR3 sequence is CASSLESLNEQFF. The CDR3 coding sequence is TGTGCCAGCAGCTTAGAGAGCCTCAATGAGCAGTTCTTC.

This clonotype was observed at least ten times. This chain joins TRBV20-1 and TRBJ2-7, with TRBD2 matching 11 bases. The V gene end was trimmed by 2 bases and the J gene end by 4 bases; junction bases not matched to a gene: 10. This CDR3 comprises 16 residues. Germline loops: CDR1 DFQATT, CDR2 SNEGSKA (reference sequence). The CDR3 here is CSARLAGGRGRYEQYF. The CDR3, as DNA: TGCAGTGCTAGACTAGCGGGAGGCCGAGGGAGGTACGAGCAGTACTTC.

This clonotype has just a few counts. The chain combines TRBV4-2 with TRBJ2-5, with a possible D match to TRBD1 (6 bases). This CDR3 is 18 amino acids long. Germline loops: CDR1 LGHNA, CDR2 YNFKEQ. V was clipped by 0 bases and J by 1 base, with 18 bases between them. CDR3 nucleotide sequence: TGTGCCAGCAGCCAAGATGGTCCCTCCGGGACACTCCAAGAGACCCAGTACTTC. Amino acid sequence: CASSQDGPSGTLQETQYF.

This clonotype was detected ten times or more. The chain has TRBV7-2 and TRBJ2-3; TRBD2 matches at 7 bases. Germline CDR1 is SGHTA and CDR2 is FQGNSA. The V and J ends lost 1 base and 4 bases, in that order; junction bases with no gene match: 2. This CDR3 region has 14 residues. The chain's CDR3 is CASSLGLAADTQYF. The CDR3 coding sequence is TGTGCCAGCAGCTTAGGACTAGCAGCAGATACGCAGTATTTT.

The gene calls are TRBV7-6 and TRBJ1-3; the D is unclear. V gave up 8 bases and J gave up 4 bases, with 12 bases separating them. This CDR3 spans 13 amino acids. Germline loops: CDR1 SGHVS, CDR2 FNYEAQ. Here the CDR3 DNA reads TGTGCCAGCGGCGGGAGATTCGGAAACACCATATATTTT. Its translation is CASGGRFGNTIYF.

This clonotype was counted many times. The chain links TRBV10-3 to TRBJ2-3, with 9 bases matching TRBD1. The CDR3 is made up of 15 amino acids. J was trimmed by 0 bases and V by 4 bases; bases with no gene match: 2. The germline gives CDR1 ENHRY, CDR2 SYGVKD. The CDR3 nucleotides are TGTGCCATCAGTGGGGGGACAGGGAGCACAGATACGCAGTATTTT. Its translation: CAISGGTGSTDTQYF.

Comments on this clonotype: This may come from a read error, since a much larger clone is one base off. V is TRBV3-1 and J is TRBJ2-2, with D tentatively TRBD2 (5 bases). The V gene's germline CDR1 is LGHDT and CDR2 YNNKEL (reference sequence). The CDR3 length is 14 residues. As DNA, the CDR3 is TGTGCCAGCAGCCAGCGGAGGCACACCAGGGAGCTGTTTTTT. Encoded protein: CASSQRRHTRELFF.

Only a few counts were recorded for this clonotype. V gene TRBV4-2 combines with J gene TRBJ2-1; 12 nucleotides match TRBD2. Germline V gene sequence: CDR1 LGHNA, CDR2 YNFKEQ. The V gene end was trimmed by 0 bases and the J gene end by 9 bases; junction bases not matched to a gene: 6. The CDR3 contains 16 residues. The CDR3 region is CASSQEASGGAGEQFF. The CDR3 bases are TGTGCCAGCAGCCAAGAAGCTAGCGGGGGGGCCGGTGAGCAGTTCTTC.

At least ten counts were recorded for this clonotype. This chain uses TRBV12-3 or TRBV12-4 with TRBJ2-1; TRBD2 is a possible D gene (7 bases). V was shortened by 5 bases and J by 4 bases, with 15 bases between the two germline ends. The CDR3 contains 15 residues. In DNA form, the CDR3 reads TGTGCCAGCAGTGCCCGGGGAGGGGGGTACAATGAGCAGTTCTTC. It yields the protein CASSARGGGYNEQFF.

This clonotype was counted many times. The chain uses TRBV4-1 and TRBJ2-2; TRBD1 matches at 7 bases. From germline, CDR1 is MGHRA and CDR2 YSYEKL. With 1 base clipped from V and 6 bases from J, the junction kept 11 bases outside the gene matches. This CDR3 spans 17 amino acids. CDR3 nucleotide sequence: TGCGCCAGCAGCCAAGTCCCCGGGACAGAGGGGGCCGGGGAGCTGTTTTTT. It yields the protein CASSQVPGTEGAGELFF.

In its sample, this clonotype was seen many times. The V and J genes are TRBV29-1 and TRBJ2-7; 9 bases map to TRBD1. Germline values: CDR1 SQVTM, CDR2 ANQGSEA. This CDR3 is 16 amino acids long. V lost 1 base to trimming and J lost 1 base; unmatched junction nucleotides: 8. Here the CDR3 reads CSVEGGQGWLSYEQYF. CDR3 sequence (DNA): TGCAGCGTTGAAGGGGGACAGGGTTGGCTGTCCTACGAGCAGTACTTC.

Many counts were recorded for this clonotype. The chain uses TRBV10-3 and TRBJ1-5; possibly TRBD1 for D (6 bases). Trimming took 0 bases from V and 6 from J, leaving 9 bases between them. There are 14 residues in the CDR3. Germline CDR1 reads ENHRY; CDR2 reads SYGVKD. The CDR3 loop is CAISESVGAQPQHF. The CDR3 DNA is TGTGCCATCAGTGAGTCGGTGGGGGCTCAGCCCCAGCATTTT.

This clonotype showed up just once. The rearrangement links TRBV19 to TRBJ2-1, with 7 bases that match TRBD1. V lost 3 bases to trimming and J lost 12 bases; unmatched junction nucleotides: 8. CDR1 is LNHDA and CDR2 is SQIVND in the germline V gene (reference sequence). The CDR3 sequence is 13 residues long. CDR3 coding DNA: TGTGCCAGTAGTATTATGGGACAGCCATCGCAGTTCTTC. Amino acids: CASSIMGQPSQFF.

This clonotype has more than one count but fewer than ten. The V call is TRBV24-1, the J call TRBJ2-1; TRBD1 is a possible D gene (5 bases). CDR3 length equals 18 residues. V was shortened by 5 bases and J by 2 bases, with 21 bases between the two germline ends. Per germline, CDR1 KGHDR and CDR2 SFDVKD. The CDR3 is CATSGKTTAQGPYNEQFF. CDR3 DNA: TGTGCCACCAGTGGAAAAACGACCGCCCAGGGTCCCTACAATGAGCAGTTCTTC.